This T cell receptor (beta chain) appears in the sequencing data of a study of post-analysis software for immune sequencing data. Study at large: The cohort encompassed relapsing-remitting, secondary progressive and progressive-relapsing multiple sclerosis disease courses.

The CDR3 has 18 residues. Per germline, CDR1 MGHRA and CDR2 YSYEKL. With V trimmed by 0 bases and J by 5 bases, 12 bases remained unmatched. This clonotype was detected ten times or more. The antigen is not known. Incorporated into the TCR beta cDNA libraries were unique molecular identifiers, which served to reduce PCR and sequencing biases. Yield was approximately 500,000 cDNA molecules from around 1 to 10 million T cells. In TCRdb, the PCR reads were re-called with MiXCR into one record per CDR3 protein. The repertoire consists of hundreds of thousands of distinct CDR3 sequences, with roughly 29% occurring once and the leading ten covering roughly 0.53%. Broader study findings: Samples from one preparation batch, clustered by F measure, grouped strongly together. Significantly decreased normalized Chao1 diversity was recorded for multiple sclerosis patients relative to controls. TRBV5-6, TRBV5-1 and TRBV20-1 belonged to a set of about 5 TRBV segments that were more frequent in patients than controls.

The TCR was taken from a girl under 18 with multiple sclerosis. Sequencing input: blood. The chain is built from TRBV4-1 and TRBJ1-5; TRBD1 agrees at 8 bases. CDR3 coding DNA: TGCGCCAGCAGCCAAGATCCCCCGGACAGGGTTTGGCATCAGCCCCAGCATTTT. Translated: CASSQDPPDRVWHQPQHF.